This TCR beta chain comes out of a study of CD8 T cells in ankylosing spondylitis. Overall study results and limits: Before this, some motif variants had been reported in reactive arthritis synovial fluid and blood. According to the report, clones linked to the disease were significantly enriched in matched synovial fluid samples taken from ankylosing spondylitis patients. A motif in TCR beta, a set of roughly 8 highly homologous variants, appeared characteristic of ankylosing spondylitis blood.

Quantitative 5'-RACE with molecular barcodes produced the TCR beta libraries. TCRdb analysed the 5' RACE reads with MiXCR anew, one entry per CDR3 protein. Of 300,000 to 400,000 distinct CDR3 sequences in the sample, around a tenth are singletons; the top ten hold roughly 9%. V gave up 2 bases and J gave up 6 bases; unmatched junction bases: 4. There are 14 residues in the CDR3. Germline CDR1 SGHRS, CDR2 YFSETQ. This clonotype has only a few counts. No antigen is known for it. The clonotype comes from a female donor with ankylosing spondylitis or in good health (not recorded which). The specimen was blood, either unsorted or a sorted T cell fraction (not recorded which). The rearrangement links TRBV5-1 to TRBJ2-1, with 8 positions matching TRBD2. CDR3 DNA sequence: TGCGCCAGCAGCTTCGGGGGGGGGACCAATGAGCAGTTCTTC. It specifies CASSFGGGTNEQFF.